The rows below give T cell receptor beta chains drawn from one sample of a study of blood T cell repertoires in COVID-19. Data came from immunoSEQ multiplex PCR; TCRdb stores just in-frame clones and leaves some out. Of 150,000 to 200,000 clones detected, approximately 80% appear once; the ten largest clones hold roughly 9%. Sample: peripheral blood. Every receptor here comes from a woman of 80 years or more with active or convalescent COVID-19. Both conserved end residues are trimmed from each CDR3.

CDR3aa	v_gene	j_gene
ASSFSTSRTDTQY	TRBV11-2	TRBJ2-3
ASRAGTAEAF	TRBV12-3/TRBV12-4	TRBJ1-1
ASTLIRDTGNTIY	TRBV6-6	TRBJ1-3
ASSSGTSGYEQY	TRBV18	TRBJ2-7
ASSPGTWGYT	TRBV18	TRBJ1-2
ASSRRQYPSTDTQY	TRBV23-1	TRBJ2-3
ASSGTPPRVEKLF	TRBV7-2	TRBJ1-4
ASESGGAYNEQF	TRBV6-5	TRBJ2-1
ASHQGWTQPQH	TRBV2	TRBJ1-5
ASHRWGTDTQY	TRBV12-5	TRBJ2-3
ASSIGSTGGSYGYT	TRBV19	TRBJ1-2
ASSLKPRVLNTEAF	TRBV7-2	TRBJ1-1
ASRGLETQY	TRBV11-2	TRBJ2-5
ASSSRGGQAF	TRBV12-3/TRBV12-4	TRBJ1-1
ASSSPFGGASRTEAF	TRBV7-2	TRBJ1-1
ASNTGPSGANVLT	TRBV5-4	TRBJ2-6
AISETDRGSEQY	TRBV10-3	TRBJ2-7
ASSLRTDLPNTIY	TRBV4-1	TRBJ1-3
ASSTGGVLEKLF	TRBV19	TRBJ1-4
ASSQESLLAGVGEQF	TRBV3-1/TRBV3-2	TRBJ2-1
ASSFQGRGGYT	TRBV12-3/TRBV12-4	TRBJ1-2
ASSSGQASYEQY	TRBV7-2	TRBJ2-7
ASSELDRNSPLH	TRBV6-1	TRBJ1-6
ASSPTGQGASSPLH	TRBV7-9	TRBJ1-6
ASSIGGGSQDTQY	TRBV19	TRBJ2-3
ASSSVGGGKTDTQY	TRBV14	TRBJ2-3
ASSLGTGGVNEQY	TRBV5-1	TRBJ2-7
ASSQEGGDTQY	TRBV4-3	TRBJ2-3
ASSGGGPGWALSGNTIY	TRBV18	TRBJ1-3
ASSQGRAQPQH	TRBV27	TRBJ1-5
AIRSGVGANVLT	TRBV10-3	TRBJ2-6
SVETSRSYEQY	TRBV29-1	TRBJ2-7
AIPSRATDLYGYT	TRBV11-2	TRBJ1-2
ASSQGGTGNTIY	TRBV3-1/TRBV3-2	TRBJ1-3
ASRSRTSGASYEQY	TRBV6-4	TRBJ2-7
ASGQGNGNTIY	TRBV30	TRBJ1-3
ASSIGQGNEKLF	TRBV19	TRBJ1-4
ASSLRDQPQH	TRBV5-6	TRBJ1-5
ASSSPSGGLGETQY	TRBV7-2	TRBJ2-5
ASGQGDTDRDTQY	TRBV7-3	TRBJ2-3
ATLDRGNGNTIY	TRBV19	TRBJ1-3
ASSTRTGGLSYNSPLH	TRBV7-6	TRBJ1-6
ASSLWTLSGNTIY	TRBV6-5	TRBJ1-3
ASSPSGGRTEAF	TRBV11-3	TRBJ1-1
ASSYVTARVSYGYT	TRBV6-5	TRBJ1-2
ASSAQGDNSPLH	TRBV9	TRBJ1-6
ASSSSPVDRDGNQPQH	TRBV27	TRBJ1-5
AWSPQGRHGYT	TRBV30	TRBJ1-2
ATGALRNTIY	TRBV24-1	TRBJ1-3
AWIGGMNTEAF	TRBV30	TRBJ1-1
ASSSGTGSLYTEAF	TRBV6-5	TRBJ1-1
ASSDLAMNTGELF	TRBV14	TRBJ2-2
ASSYEGVKAF	TRBV6-6	TRBJ1-1
ASSPGATTYEQY	TRBV18	TRBJ2-7
ASSPGASGDGEQF	TRBV18	TRBJ2-1
ASITLGTPSENTEAF	TRBV19	TRBJ1-1
ASSTSADTQY	TRBV3-1/TRBV3-2	TRBJ2-3